The 27 T cell receptor beta chains presented below share a single source sample, sequenced in a study of T cells in Graves' hyperthyroidism and ophthalmopathy. Researchers took RNA transcripts and amplified the TCR beta CDR3 regions from them. First-round RT-PCR of the TCR CDR3 relied on the HTBI primer set. Each CDR3 protein gets one entry after TCRdb re-called the multiplex PCR reads with MiXCR. The repertoire holds fewer than 650,000 distinct CDR3 sequences, with 12% to 15% as singletons. Specimen: blood. The receptors stem from a middle-aged woman with Graves' hyperthyroidism.

The chain is built from TRBV27 and TRBJ2-7, with unresolved D. The CDR3 has 15 residues. Trimming took 2 bases from V and 4 from J, leaving 15 bases between them. Germline V gives CDR1 MNHEY, CDR2 SMNVEV (reference sequence). CDR3: CASSLGGLNPYEQYF. The CDR3 DNA reads TGTGCCAGCAGTTTAGGCGGCCTAAACCCATACGAGCAGTACTTC.

The table lists this clonotype with many counts. The rearrangement uses TRBV2 and TRBJ2-2, with 8 bases matching TRBD1. Trimming removed 6 bases from V and 4 bases from J; junction bases left unmatched: 10. Germline lookup yields CDR1 SNHLY and CDR2 FYNNEI. The CDR3 has 16 amino acids. The CDR3: CASSKNRGVGTGELFF. The CDR3 region has the DNA TGTGCCAGCAGCAAGAACAGGGGGGTCGGCACCGGGGAGCTGTTTTTT.

This clonotype has at least ten counts. This chain links TRBV10-3 with TRBJ1-1; no clear D gene. V lost 5 bases and J lost 2, with 9 bases in between. The CDR3 spans 13 residues. Germline CDR1 reads ENHRY; CDR2 reads SYGVKD. CDR3 amino acids: CAISQKSNTEAFF. In nucleotides, the CDR3 is TGTGCCATCAGTCAGAAATCAAACACTGAAGCTTTCTTT.

This clonotype was counted a few times. The V gene is TRBV7-9, the J gene TRBJ2-7; TRBD1 matches 9 bases. The V gene's germline CDR1 is SEHNR and CDR2 FQNEAQ (reference sequence). The V gene end was trimmed by 5 bases and the J gene end by 4 bases; junction bases not matched to a gene: 9. The CDR3 runs 15 residues. CDR3 sequence reads: CASSRGQGKNYEQYF. The CDR3 bases are TGTGCCAGCAGCCGCGGACAGGGGAAGAATTACGAGCAGTACTTC.

The J gene is TRBJ2-7, the V gene TRBV4-2; 7 positions agree with TRBD2. Germline CDR1 is LGHNA and CDR2 is YNFKEQ. The CDR3 totals 15 residues. V was clipped by 4 bases and J by 4 bases; unmatched bases: 10. CDR3 in DNA: TGTGCCAGCAGCCCTAAAGCGGGAATGGGTTACGAGCAGTACTTC. The encoded protein is CASSPKAGMGYEQYF.

Ten or more counts support this clonotype. The CDR3 region has the DNA TGTGCCAGCAGTTTTCGGTGGGGGGGAAGCACAGATACGCAGTATTTT. Its protein is CASSFRWGGSTDTQYF. The V and J genes are TRBV12-3 or TRBV12-4 and TRBJ2-3; the match to TRBD2 covers 7 bases. The length of the CDR3 is 16 residues. The V segment lost 3 bases and the J segment 0 bases; nucleotides outside the gene matches: 6.

This clonotype was recorded many times. This sequence joins TRBV3-1 and TRBJ1-5, with 7 bases identical to TRBD1. Per germline, CDR1 LGHDT and CDR2 YNNKEL (reference sequence). V lost 4 bases to trimming and J lost 3 bases; unmatched junction nucleotides: 6. This CDR3 is 15 amino acids long. This CDR3 reads CASSRTGTANQPQHF. In DNA form, the CDR3 reads TGTGCCAGCAGCCGGACCGGGACAGCCAATCAGCCCCAGCATTTT. Full variable domain (rest looked up from reference TRBV3-1 and TRBJ1-5): DTAVSQTPKYLVTQMGNDKSIKCEQNLGHDTMYWYKQDSKKFLKIMFSYNNKELIINETVPNRFSPKSPDKAHLNLHINSLELGDSAVYFCASSRTGTANQPQHFGDGTRLSIL.

This clonotype has just a few counts. V gene TRBV14 combines with J gene TRBJ2-3; possibly TRBD1 for D (6 bases). This CDR3 has 15 residues. V gave up 6 bases and J gave up 5 bases, with 18 bases separating them. CDR1 is SGHDN and CDR2 is FVKESK in the germline V gene. The CDR3, as DNA: TGTGCCAGCAGACGACAGGCCTCAACCGGAGATACGCAGTATTTT. Residues: CASRRQASTGDTQYF.

This clonotype was seen many times. V usage is TRBV28 and J usage is TRBJ2-5; D is perhaps TRBD2 (5 bases). The CDR3 spans 15 residues. Trimming removed 7 bases at V and 4 bases at J, with 19 bases between. CDR1 and CDR2 (germline): MDHEN, SYDVKM. CDR3 in DNA: TGTGCCAGCACCTTAGCCACCCTGGGAGCAGAGACCCAGTACTTC. The encoded protein is CASTLATLGAETQYF. The full variable domain, with the rest looked up from reference TRBV28 and TRBJ2-5, is DVKVTQSSRYLVKRTGEKVFLECVQDMDHENMFWYRQDPGLGLRLIYFSYDVKMKEKGDIPEGYSVSREKKERFSLILESASTNQTSMYLCASTLATLGAETQYFGPGTRLLVL.

The sample holds many counts of this clonotype. V is TRBV2 and J is TRBJ1-1; 9 nucleotides line up with TRBD1. This CDR3 contains 13 residues. V gave up 6 bases and J gave up 4 bases; unmatched junction bases: 3. Germline CDR1 reads SNHLY; CDR2 reads FYNNEI. CDR3 in DNA: TGTGCCAGCAGCGTGACAGGGGGCACTGAAGCTTTCTTT. Translation gives CASSVTGGTEAFF. Full variable domain (remainder filled in from reference TRBV2 and TRBJ1-1): EPEVTQTPSHQVTQMGQEVILRCVPISNHLYFYWYRQILGQKVEFLVSFYNNEISEKSEIFDDQFSVERPDGSNFTLKIRSTKLEDSAMYFCASSVTGGTEAFFGQGTRLTVV.

This clonotype was seen at least ten times. The genes are TRBV11-2 and TRBJ2-1; D is undetermined. Germline assignment: CDR1 SGHAT and CDR2 FQNNGV. The CDR3 covers 13 residues. Trimming removed 1 base at V and 6 bases at J, with 7 bases between. CDR3 amino acids: CASSLAHTNEQFF. DNA of the CDR3: TGTGCCAGCAGCTTAGCCCACACCAATGAGCAGTTCTTC.

In regard to this clonotype: This may be a read error: a much more frequent sequence differs by one nucleotide. The chain uses TRBV2 and TRBJ2-3; D is ambiguous. V was cut by 6 bases and J by 1 base, with 14 bases left in between. This CDR3 region has 15 residues. Germline V lookup: CDR1 SNHLY, CDR2 FYNNEI. The CDR3 loop reads CASRLLGLGTDTQYF. The CDR3 DNA is TGTGCCAGCAGACTGCTTGGGTTAGGCACAGATACGCAGTATTTT.

The chain uses TRBV5-1 and TRBJ1-3, with D tentatively TRBD1 (5 bases). The CDR3 sequence is 14 residues long. V was clipped by 5 bases and J by 0 bases, with 9 bases between them. Per germline, CDR1 SGHRS and CDR2 YFSETQ. The CDR3 DNA follows: TGCGCCAGCAGAGAGGGGAGCTCTGGAAACACCATATATTTT. It specifies CASREGSSGNTIYF.

This clonotype was recorded many times. The genes are TRBV20-1 and TRBJ2-5, with TRBD1 identical over 10 bases. This CDR3 is 14 amino acids long. The J segment lost 2 bases and the V segment lost 6 bases, leaving 6 bases of the junction unmatched. Germline V gene lookup returns CDR1 DFQATT and CDR2 SNEGSKA (reference sequence). The CDR3 here is CSAPGQGLQETQYF. DNA for the CDR3: TGCAGTGCACCGGGACAGGGGCTTCAAGAGACCCAGTACTTC.

This clonotype was detected ten times or more. The chain has TRBV5-1 and TRBJ2-7, with TRBD2 matching 11 bases. The CDR3 is 15 residues long. With 5 bases clipped from V and 2 bases from J, the junction kept 6 bases outside the gene matches. Germline V lookup: CDR1 SGHRS, CDR2 YFSETQ. The CDR3 here is CASSVLAGGTYEQYF. CDR3 bases: TGCGCCAGCAGTGTCCTAGCGGGAGGTACCTACGAGCAGTACTTC.

Of note for this clonotype: No conserved phenylalanine or tryptophan is present at the end of the CDR3, so a read error is the likely explanation. The chain couples TRBV20-1 to TRBJ1-5; 10 bases are a match to TRBD1. Germline V lookup: CDR1 DFQATT, CDR2 SNEGSKA (reference sequence). V lost 6 bases, J lost 5 bases, and 7 bases stayed unmatched. The CDR3 runs to 14 residues. This chain's CDR3 is CSARDRGWDQPQHI. The CDR3 region has the DNA TGCAGTGCCAGGGACAGGGGATGGGATCAGCCCCAGCATATT.

This clonotype showed up many times. The chain is built from TRBV5-5 and TRBJ2-7; D is tentatively TRBD1 or TRBD2 (6 bases each). Trimming pared 0 bases from V and 4 bases from J, leaving 17 bases between. This CDR3 has 16 amino acids. Germline CDR1 is SGHKS and CDR2 is YYEKEE (reference sequence). The CDR3 DNA follows: TGTGCCAGCAGCTTGGCTAGCCACACAGGGAGGTACGAGCAGTACTTC. The encoded protein is CASSLASHTGRYEQYF.

This clonotype was counted ten times or more. The chain carries TRBV2 and TRBJ1-3; no definite D call. V gave up 2 bases and J gave up 2 bases, with 7 bases separating them. Germline V lookup: CDR1 SNHLY, CDR2 FYNNEI. This CDR3 is 14 amino acids long. CDR3 bases: TGTGCCAGCAGTGAATCAGGAACTGGAAACACCATATATTTT. Translating gives CASSESGTGNTIYF. Complete variable domain (other parts from reference TRBV2 and TRBJ1-3): EPEVTQTPSHQVTQMGQEVILRCVPISNHLYFYWYRQILGQKVEFLVSFYNNEISEKSEIFDDQFSVERPDGSNFTLKIRSTKLEDSAMYFCASSESGTGNTIYFGEGSWLTVV.

This clonotype showed up many times. For the CDR3, the DNA is TGCAGTGCTAGAGGCGGGACTAGCGGGAGGGCCACGGTAAATGAGCAGTTCTTC. Translation gives CSARGGTSGRATVNEQFF. The V and J genes are TRBV20-1 and TRBJ2-1; 16 nucleotides agree with TRBD2. This CDR3 has 18 amino acids. Germline trimming cut 1 base from V and 7 bases from J; bases unmatched to any gene: 10. Germline CDR1 is DFQATT and CDR2 is SNEGSKA (reference sequence).

This clonotype was recorded at least ten times. The genes are TRBV2 and TRBJ1-1; 7 bases match TRBD1. Germline V gives CDR1 SNHLY, CDR2 FYNNEI. Trimming removed 3 bases from V and 3 bases from J; junction bases left unmatched: 7. The CDR3 runs 15 residues. The CDR3 bases are TGTGCCAGCAGTGAGAAGGGGGCGCGGTACACTGAAGCTTTCTTT. Translated, it gives CASSEKGARYTEAFF. Using reference TRBV2 and TRBJ1-1 for the parts outside the CDR3, the full variable domain is EPEVTQTPSHQVTQMGQEVILRCVPISNHLYFYWYRQILGQKVEFLVSFYNNEISEKSEIFDDQFSVERPDGSNFTLKIRSTKLEDSAMYFCASSEKGARYTEAFFGQGTRLTVV.

With respect to this clonotype: This clone may be a read error of a much larger clone one base away. This is likely a read error, given that the CDR3 carries no conserved phenylalanine or tryptophan at its end. The V call is TRBV2, the J call TRBJ2-2; 9 nucleotides agree with TRBD2. CDR1 is SNHLY and CDR2 is FYNNEI in the germline V gene. V lost 3 bases, J lost 0 bases, and 5 bases stayed unmatched. The CDR3 is made up of 17 amino acids. The CDR3 loop is CASSEWLAGPNTGELFS. The CDR3 bases are TGTGCCAGCAGTGAGTGGCTAGCGGGACCGAACACCGGGGAGCTGTTTTCT.

This chain connects TRBV10-1 to TRBJ1-1, with a tentative D call TRBD1 (5 bases). CDR3 length: 14 residues. CDR1 and CDR2 (germline): WNHNN, SYGVQD (reference sequence). Trimming cost V 1 base and J 4 bases, with 10 bases left between them. CDR3 loop: CASSEYRGSTEAFF. CDR3 bases: TGCGCCAGCAGTGAGTACCGGGGGAGCACTGAAGCTTTCTTT.

This clonotype came up many times. The chain employs TRBV20-1 and TRBJ1-2, with 10 bases lining up with TRBD1. Trimming cost V 5 bases and J 4 bases; bases outside gene matches: 7. The germline V gene has CDR1 DFQATT and CDR2 SNEGSKA (reference sequence). This CDR3 has 14 residues. CDR3 protein: CSAPGTGAGYGYTF. CDR3 nucleotides: TGCAGTGCTCCAGGGACAGGGGCTGGCTATGGCTACACCTTC.

This clonotype has a count of ten or more. The rearrangement links TRBV7-2 to TRBJ1-5; D not certain. Trimming removed 1 base from V and 2 bases from J, with 12 bases in between. The germline V gene encodes CDR1 SGHTA and CDR2 FQGNSA. The CDR3 length is 16 residues. CDR3 bases: TGTGCCAGCAGCTTAGATCTGGTCTGGGGCAATCAGCCCCAGCATTTT. The encoded protein is CASSLDLVWGNQPQHF.

This clonotype was detected a few times. The chain carries TRBV10-3 and TRBJ2-7, with D unclear. CDR1 and CDR2 from the germline V gene are ENHRY and SYGVKD. V lost 6 bases and J 0 bases, leaving 9 bases between the germline ends. CDR3 length: 13 residues. The DNA for the CDR3 is TGTGCCATCAGGGAGCAGAGCTCCTACGAGCAGTACTTC. Translation gives CAIREQSSYEQYF.

The table lists this clonotype with a few counts. The chain combines TRBV27 with TRBJ2-2; D not certain. V was pared by 6 bases and J by 3 bases, with 26 bases between. Germline CDR1 MNHEY, CDR2 SMNVEV (reference sequence). The CDR3 runs to 19 residues. The CDR3 spells CASSPTTSGPPKDTGELFF. CDR3 nucleotide sequence: TGTGCCAGCAGCCCAACAACTTCGGGCCCCCCTAAGGACACCGGGGAGCTGTTTTTT.

The rearrangement uses TRBV6-2 or TRBV6-3 and TRBJ2-7, with D possibly matching TRBD2 (7 bases). The germline CDR1 and CDR2 sequences are MNHEY and SVGEGT. The CDR3 sequence is 17 residues long. Deletions cut 2 bases from V and 2 bases from J, with 19 bases between. CDR3: CASSYRGSSGTPYEQYF. The CDR3 DNA follows: TGTGCCAGCAGTTACCGTGGGTCCAGCGGGACACCCTACGAGCAGTACTTC.